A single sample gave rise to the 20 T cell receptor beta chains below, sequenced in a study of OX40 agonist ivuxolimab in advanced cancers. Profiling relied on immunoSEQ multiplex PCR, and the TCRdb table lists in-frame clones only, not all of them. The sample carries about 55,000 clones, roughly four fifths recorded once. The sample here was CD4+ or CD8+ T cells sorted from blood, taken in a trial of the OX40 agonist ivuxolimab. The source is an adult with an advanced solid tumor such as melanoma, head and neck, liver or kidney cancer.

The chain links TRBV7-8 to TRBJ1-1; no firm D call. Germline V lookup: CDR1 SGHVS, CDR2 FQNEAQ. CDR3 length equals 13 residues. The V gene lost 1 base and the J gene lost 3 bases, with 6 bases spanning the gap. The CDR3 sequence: CASSLEVDTEAFF. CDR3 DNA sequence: TGTGCCAGCAGCTTAGAAGTGGACACTGAAGCTTTCTTT. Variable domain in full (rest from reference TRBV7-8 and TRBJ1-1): GAGVSQSPRYKVAKRGQDVALRCDPISGHVSLFWYQQALGQGPEFLTYFQNEAQLDKSGLPSDRFFAERPEGSVSTLKIQRTQQEDSAVYLCASSLEVDTEAFFGQGTRLTVV.

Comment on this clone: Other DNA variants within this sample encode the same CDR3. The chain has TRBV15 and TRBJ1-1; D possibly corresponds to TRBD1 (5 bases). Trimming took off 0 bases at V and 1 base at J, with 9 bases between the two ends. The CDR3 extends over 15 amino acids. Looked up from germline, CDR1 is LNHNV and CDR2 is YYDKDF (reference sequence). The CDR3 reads CATSRETGQNTEAFF. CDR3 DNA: TGTGCCACCAGCAGAGAAACAGGTCAGAACACTGAAGCTTTCTTT.

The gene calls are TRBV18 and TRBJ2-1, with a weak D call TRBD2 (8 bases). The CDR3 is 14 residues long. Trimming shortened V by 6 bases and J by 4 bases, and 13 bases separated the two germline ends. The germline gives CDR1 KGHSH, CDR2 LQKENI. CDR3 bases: TGTGCCAGCTCCATAGCGGGACAGTACAATGAGCAGTTCTTC. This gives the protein CASSIAGQYNEQFF.

This chain's CDR3 is CASSTGETQYF. In nucleotides, the CDR3 is TGTGCCAGTAGTACCGGGGAGACCCAGTACTTC. The gene calls are TRBV19 and TRBJ2-5, with D uncertain. Germline values: CDR1 LNHDA, CDR2 SQIVND (reference sequence). The CDR3 has 11 amino acids. Trimming stripped 4 bases from V and 5 bases from J, with 5 bases between.

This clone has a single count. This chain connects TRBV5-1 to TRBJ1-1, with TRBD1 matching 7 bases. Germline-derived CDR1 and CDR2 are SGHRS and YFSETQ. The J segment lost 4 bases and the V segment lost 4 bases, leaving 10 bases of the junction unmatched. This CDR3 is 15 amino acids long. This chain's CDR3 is CASSPQGGRGTEAFF. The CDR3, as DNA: TGCGCCAGCAGCCCCCAAGGGGGCAGAGGCACTGAAGCTTTCTTT.

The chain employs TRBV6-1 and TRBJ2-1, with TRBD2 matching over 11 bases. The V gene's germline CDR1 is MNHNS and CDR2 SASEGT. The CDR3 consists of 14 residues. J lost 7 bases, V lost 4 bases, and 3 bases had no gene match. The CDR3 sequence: CASSVAGGRNEQFF. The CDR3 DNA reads TGTGCCAGCAGTGTAGCGGGAGGGCGGAATGAGCAGTTCTTC.

The CDR3 bases are TGTGCCAGCAGCAGGGGGAGAGATGGCTACACCTTC. Protein product: CASSRGRDGYTF. The chain links TRBV11-2 to TRBJ1-2; the D gene is possibly TRBD1 (6 bases). CDR3 length: 12 amino acids. Trimming stripped 5 bases from V and 6 bases from J, with 10 bases between. CDR1 SGHAT and CDR2 FQNNGV come from the germline V gene.

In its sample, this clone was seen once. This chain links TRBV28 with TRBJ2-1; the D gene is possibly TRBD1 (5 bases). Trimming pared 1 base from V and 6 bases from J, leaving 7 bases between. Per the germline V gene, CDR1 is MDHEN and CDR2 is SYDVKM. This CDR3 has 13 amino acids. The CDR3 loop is CASSLSGLNEQFF. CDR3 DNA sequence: TGTGCCAGCAGTTTATCAGGGCTCAATGAGCAGTTCTTC.

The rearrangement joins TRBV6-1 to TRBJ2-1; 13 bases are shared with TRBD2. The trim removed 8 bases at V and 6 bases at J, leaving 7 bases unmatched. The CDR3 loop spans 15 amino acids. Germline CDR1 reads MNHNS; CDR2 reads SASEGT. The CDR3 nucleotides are TGTGCCAGCGGGGGACTAGCGGGAAGTACCAATGAGCAGTTCTTC. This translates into CASGGLAGSTNEQFF.

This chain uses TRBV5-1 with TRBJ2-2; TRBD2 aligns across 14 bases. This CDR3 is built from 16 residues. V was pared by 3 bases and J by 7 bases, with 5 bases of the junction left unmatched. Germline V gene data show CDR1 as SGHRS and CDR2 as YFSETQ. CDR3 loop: CASSSGLAGVLGELFF. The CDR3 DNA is TGCGCCAGCAGCTCGGGACTAGCGGGAGTTCTCGGGGAGCTGTTTTTT.

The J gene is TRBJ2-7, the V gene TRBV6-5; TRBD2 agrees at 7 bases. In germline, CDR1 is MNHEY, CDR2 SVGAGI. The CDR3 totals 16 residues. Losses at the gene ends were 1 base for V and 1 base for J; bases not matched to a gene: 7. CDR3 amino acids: CASSYFTSAGSYEQYF. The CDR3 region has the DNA TGTGCCAGCAGTTACTTCACTTCAGCGGGATCCTACGAGCAGTACTTC.

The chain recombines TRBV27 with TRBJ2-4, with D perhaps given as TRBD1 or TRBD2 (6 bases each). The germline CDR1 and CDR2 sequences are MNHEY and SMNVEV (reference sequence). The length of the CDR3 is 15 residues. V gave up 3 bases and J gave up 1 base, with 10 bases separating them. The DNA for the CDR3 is TGTGCCAGCAGTTTGAAGGGGGGCGCCAAAAACATTCAGTACTTC. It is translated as CASSLKGGAKNIQYF.

DNA of the CDR3: TGTGCCAGCAGCACACGGGGGGGAGAATCCTACGAGCAGTACTTC. Translated, it gives CASSTRGGESYEQYF. The chain is built from TRBV9 and TRBJ2-7; the match to TRBD2 covers 8 bases. The CDR3 spans 15 residues. The ends lost 4 bases at V and 1 base at J; junction bases unmatched: 7. Germline V CDR1 and CDR2: SGDLS, YYNGEE.

CDR3 sequence reads: CASSLETGNYGYTF. The CDR3 DNA reads TGTGCCAGCAGCTTGGAGACAGGAAACTATGGCTACACCTTC. V is TRBV5-4 and J is TRBJ1-2; a possible D gene is TRBD1 (6 bases). This CDR3 spans 14 amino acids. CDR1 and CDR2 (germline): SGHNT, YYREEE (reference sequence). V was clipped by 0 bases and J by 2 bases, with 8 bases between them.

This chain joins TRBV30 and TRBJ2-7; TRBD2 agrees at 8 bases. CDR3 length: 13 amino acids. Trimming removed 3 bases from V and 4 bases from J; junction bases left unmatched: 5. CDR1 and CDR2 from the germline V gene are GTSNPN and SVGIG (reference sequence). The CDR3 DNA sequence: TGTGCCTGGAGGGGCGGGAGGTTATACGAGCAGTACTTC. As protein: CAWRGGRLYEQYF. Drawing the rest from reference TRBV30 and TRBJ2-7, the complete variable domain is SQTIHQWPATLVQPVGSPLSLECTVEGTSNPNLYWYRQAAGRGLQLLFYSVGIGQISSEVPQNLSASRPQDRQFILSSKKLLLSDSGFYLCAWRGGRLYEQYFGPGTRLTVT.

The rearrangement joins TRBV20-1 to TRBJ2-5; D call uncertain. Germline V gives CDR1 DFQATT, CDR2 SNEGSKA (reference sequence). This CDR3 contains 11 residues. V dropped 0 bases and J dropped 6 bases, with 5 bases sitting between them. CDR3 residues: CSARDQQTQYF. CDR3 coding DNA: TGCAGTGCTAGAGATCAGCAGACCCAGTACTTC.

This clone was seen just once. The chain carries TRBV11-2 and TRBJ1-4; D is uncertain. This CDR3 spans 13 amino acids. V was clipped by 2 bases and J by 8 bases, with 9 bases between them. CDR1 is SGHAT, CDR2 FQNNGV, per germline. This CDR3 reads CASSLSPPEKLFF. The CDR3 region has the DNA TGTGCCAGCAGCTTAAGCCCGCCGGAAAAACTGTTTTTT.

This chain's CDR3 is CASLNPQPLYEQYF. In nucleotides, the CDR3 is TGTGCCAGCCTCAATCCCCAGCCCCTCTACGAGCAGTACTTC. The chain carries TRBV2 and TRBJ2-7; D unclear. The V gene lost 8 bases and the J gene lost 3 bases, with 17 bases spanning the gap. The CDR3 sequence is 14 residues long. CDR1 SNHLY and CDR2 FYNNEI come from the germline V gene.

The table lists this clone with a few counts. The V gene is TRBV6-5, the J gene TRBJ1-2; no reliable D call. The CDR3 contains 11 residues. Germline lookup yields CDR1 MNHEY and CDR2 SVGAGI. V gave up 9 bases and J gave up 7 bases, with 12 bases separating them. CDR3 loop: CASDLVAGYTF. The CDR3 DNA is TGTGCCAGTGATTTAGTAGCTGGCTACACCTTC.

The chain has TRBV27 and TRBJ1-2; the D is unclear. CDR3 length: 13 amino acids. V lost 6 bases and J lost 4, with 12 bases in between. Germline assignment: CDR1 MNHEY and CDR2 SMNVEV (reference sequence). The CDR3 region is CASSPGPGYGYTF. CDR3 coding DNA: TGTGCCAGCAGCCCCGGGCCGGGCTATGGCTACACCTTC.